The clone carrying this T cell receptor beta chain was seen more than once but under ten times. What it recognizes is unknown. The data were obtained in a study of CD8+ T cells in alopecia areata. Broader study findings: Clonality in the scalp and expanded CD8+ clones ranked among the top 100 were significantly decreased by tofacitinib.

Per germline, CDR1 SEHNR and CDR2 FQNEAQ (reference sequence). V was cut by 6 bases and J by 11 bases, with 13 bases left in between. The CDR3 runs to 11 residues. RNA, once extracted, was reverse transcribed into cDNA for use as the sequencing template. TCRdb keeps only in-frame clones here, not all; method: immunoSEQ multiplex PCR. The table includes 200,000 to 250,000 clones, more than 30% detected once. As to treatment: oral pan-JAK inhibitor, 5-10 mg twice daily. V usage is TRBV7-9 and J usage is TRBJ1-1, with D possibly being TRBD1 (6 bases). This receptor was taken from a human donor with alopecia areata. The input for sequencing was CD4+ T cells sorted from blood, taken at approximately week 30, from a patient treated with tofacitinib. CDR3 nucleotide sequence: TGTGCCAGCAGTACAGGGTTTGCGGCTTTCTTT. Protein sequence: CASSTGFAAFF. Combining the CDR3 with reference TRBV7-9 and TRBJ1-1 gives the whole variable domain DTGVSQNPRHKITKRGQNVTFRCDPISEHNRLYWYRQTLGQGPEFLTYFQNEAQLEKSRLLSDRFSAERPKGSFSTLEIQRTEQGDSAMYLCASSTGFAAFFGQGTRLTVV.